Presented here are 3 T cell receptor beta chains from one specimen sequenced in a study of beta chain features in type 1 diabetes (dated by TCRdb to the late 2010s). The library was prepared using the immunoSEQ multiplex PCR assay. The entire amount of isolated RNA was reverse transcribed using the High Capacity cDNA Reverse Transcription Kit, so the sequenced TCRB transcripts were expressed ones. Here the immuneACCESS table is served through TCRdb, limited to in-frame sequences with V and J called. Missing clones are a known gap in these copies; in checked studies unresolved V genes cover under half, and the rest lacks a known reason. Across this sample there are 130,000 to 150,000 clones, with approximately 52% seen only once. The ten largest clones represent 0.35% to 0.5% of the sample. The sample was Tregs from blood. The sample's cell subset or site label, in plain terms: regulatory CD4+ T cells. The receptors originated from a man between 18 and 29 years old in good health.

The chain couples TRBV4-3 to TRBJ2-1; 8 nucleotides agree with TRBD1. Germline V gene data show CDR1 as LGHNA and CDR2 as YSLEER. The CDR3 contains 16 residues. Trimming at V came to 0 bases and at J to 5 bases, leaving 6 bases not matched to a gene. Here the CDR3 reads CASSQDPRQGNNEQFF. The CDR3 nucleotides read TGCGCCAGCAGCCAAGATCCGCGACAGGGGAACAATGAGCAGTTCTTC.

The CDR3, as DNA: TGCGCCAGCAGCTTGTGGGCCCTACTCTCCTACAATGAGCAGTTCTTC. Amino acids: CASSLWALLSYNEQFF. V usage is TRBV5-1 and J usage is TRBJ2-1; D remains unclear. This CDR3 is built from 16 residues. Per the germline V gene, CDR1 is SGHRS and CDR2 is YFSETQ. The germline V and J ends were trimmed by 1 base and 0 bases, with 11 bases remaining between them.

This clone was detected a few times. V is TRBV18 and J is TRBJ1-2; D is unclear. This CDR3 has 15 residues. The V end was cut by 6 bases, the J end by 5 bases, with 19 bases between. Germline V gene lookup returns CDR1 KGHSH and CDR2 LQKENI. CDR3 sequence (DNA): TGTGCCAGCTCCGAGAGCGGACGGAGTCCGTATGGCTACACCTTC. This encodes CASSESGRSPYGYTF.